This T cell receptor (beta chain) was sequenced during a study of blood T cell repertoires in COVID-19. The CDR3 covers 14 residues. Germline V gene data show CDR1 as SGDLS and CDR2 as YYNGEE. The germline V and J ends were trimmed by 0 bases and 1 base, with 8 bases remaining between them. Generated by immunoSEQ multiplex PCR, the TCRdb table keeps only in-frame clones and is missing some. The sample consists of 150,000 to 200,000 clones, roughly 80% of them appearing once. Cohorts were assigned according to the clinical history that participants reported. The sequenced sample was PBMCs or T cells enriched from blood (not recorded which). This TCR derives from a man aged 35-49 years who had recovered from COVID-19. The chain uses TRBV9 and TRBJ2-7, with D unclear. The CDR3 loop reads CASSVATGSYEQYF. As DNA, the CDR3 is TGTGCCAGCAGCGTAGCCACGGGTTCCTACGAGCAGTACTTC.